These 7 T cell receptor beta chains originate from one sample sequenced in a study of graft-versus-host responses after intestinal transplantation (dated by TCRdb to 2020 to 2022). The library was built by means of the immunoSEQ multiplex PCR assay. The source is immuneACCESS, and TCRdb retained only in-frame sequences with V and J called. Part of the clones is not carried over; for the studies checked, unresolved V genes explain less than half of this, and the remainder is unexplained. The sample records fewer than 75,000 clones, approximately 90% of which are singletons. Together, the top ten hold 1.6% of the sample. Sequences were derived from PBMCs, sampled 26 days after transplant. These receptors all come from a human patient who received an intestinal transplant, so some T cells may come from the graft donor.

V gene TRBV7-6 combines with J gene TRBJ2-2; TRBD2 is a possible D gene (5 bases). Trimming left V 3 bases short and J 0 bases short, with 11 bases between. CDR1 is SGHVS and CDR2 is FNYEAQ in the germline V gene. The CDR3 extends over 16 amino acids. The CDR3 protein is CASSFNTGSNTGELFF. The CDR3, as DNA: TGTGCCAGCAGCTTTAACACGGGATCGAACACCGGGGAGCTGTTTTTT. The whole variable domain, remainder taken from reference TRBV7-6 and TRBJ2-2, is GAGVSQSPRYKVTKRGQDVALRCDPISGHVSLYWYRQALGQGPEFLTYFNYEAQQDKSGLPNDRFSAERPEGSISTLTIQRTEQRDSAMYRCASSFNTGSNTGELFFGEGSRLTVL.

The chain recombines TRBV15 with TRBJ1-1, with D possibly being TRBD1 (5 bases). Germline loops: CDR1 LNHNV, CDR2 YYDKDF (reference sequence). V lost 6 bases and J 5 bases, leaving 13 bases between the germline ends. This CDR3 region has 13 residues. This chain's CDR3 is CATRVSGNTEAFF. The DNA of the CDR3 is TGTGCCACCAGGGTATCAGGGAATACTGAAGCTTTCTTT.

The V gene is TRBV28, the J gene TRBJ2-7; 9 nucleotides match TRBD1. The CDR3 runs to 14 residues. With V trimmed by 6 bases and J by 6 bases, 9 bases remained unmatched. Germline CDR1 reads MDHEN; CDR2 reads SYDVKM. The CDR3 spells CASSSPGQGFEQYV. CDR3 nucleotide sequence: TGTGCCAGCAGCTCTCCGGGACAGGGATTCGAGCAGTACGTC.

The chain's CDR3 is CASSQESRLYTGELFF. For the CDR3, the DNA is TGCGCCAGCAGCCAAGAGTCCAGGCTCTACACCGGGGAGCTGTTTTTT. The chain employs TRBV4-3 and TRBJ2-2, with no clear D. Germline CDR1 and CDR2: LGHNA and YSLEER. Trimming removed 0 bases at V and 3 bases at J, with 11 bases between. The CDR3 length is 16 residues.

The rearrangement joins TRBV18 to TRBJ2-1; a weak D match, TRBD1 (6 bases). The germline V gene encodes CDR1 KGHSH and CDR2 LQKENI. V lost 4 bases, J lost 6 bases, and 10 bases lay in between. The CDR3 length is 13 residues. CDR3 DNA: TGTGCCAGCTCACGACCGGACAGCAATGAGCAGTTCTTC. Protein sequence: CASSRPDSNEQFF.

This clone was detected once. This rearrangement joins TRBV9 to TRBJ2-7; a weak D match, TRBD1 (6 bases). Germline CDR1 SGDLS, CDR2 YYNGEE. The CDR3 contains 16 residues. Trimming cost V 3 bases and J 5 bases, with 21 bases left between them. The chain's CDR3 is CASSATLTGLVDEQYF. The CDR3 DNA reads as TGTGCCAGCAGCGCTACCCTTACAGGGTTGGTTGACGAGCAGTACTTC.

This rearrangement joins TRBV7-9 to TRBJ2-1, with TRBD1 identical over 8 bases. The ends lost 4 bases at V and 7 bases at J; junction bases unmatched: 15. Germline loops: CDR1 SEHNR, CDR2 FQNEAQ (reference sequence). CDR3 length equals 17 residues. CDR3 bases: TGTGCCAGCAGCTCGCGGGACAGGCCAAATTTTGATAATGAGCAGTTCTTC. It translates to CASSSRDRPNFDNEQFF. Using reference TRBV7-9 and TRBJ2-1 for the parts outside the CDR3, the full variable domain is DTGVSQNPRHKITKRGQNVTFRCDPISEHNRLYWYRQTLGQGPEFLTYFQNEAQLEKSRLLSDRFSAERPKGSFSTLEIQRTEQGDSAMYLCASSSRDRPNFDNEQFFGPGTRLTVL.